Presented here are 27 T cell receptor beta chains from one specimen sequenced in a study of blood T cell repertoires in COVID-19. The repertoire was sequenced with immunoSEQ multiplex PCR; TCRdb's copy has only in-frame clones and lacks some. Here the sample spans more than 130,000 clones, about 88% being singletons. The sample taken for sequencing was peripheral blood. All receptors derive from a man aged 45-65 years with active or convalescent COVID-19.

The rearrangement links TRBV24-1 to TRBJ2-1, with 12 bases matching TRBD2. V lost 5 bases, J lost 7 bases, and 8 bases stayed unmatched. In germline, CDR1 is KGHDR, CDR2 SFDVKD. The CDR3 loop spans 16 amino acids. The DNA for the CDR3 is TGTGCCACCAGTGCCCCTAGCGGGAGGGCCCTGAATGAGCAGTTCTTC. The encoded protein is CATSAPSGRALNEQFF.

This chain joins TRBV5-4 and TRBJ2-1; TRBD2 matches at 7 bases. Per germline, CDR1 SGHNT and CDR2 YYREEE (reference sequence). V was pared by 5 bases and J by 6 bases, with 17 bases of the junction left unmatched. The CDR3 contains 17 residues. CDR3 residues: CASRGPGGSATSNEQFF. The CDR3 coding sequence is TGTGCCAGCAGGGGCCCGGGCGGGAGTGCTACGAGCAATGAGCAGTTCTTC.

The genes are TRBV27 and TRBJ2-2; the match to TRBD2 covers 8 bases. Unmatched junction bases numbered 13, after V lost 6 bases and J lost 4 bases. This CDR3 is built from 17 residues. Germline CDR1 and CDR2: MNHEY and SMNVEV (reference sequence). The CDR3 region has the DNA TGTGCCAGCAGGGGGGGGAAACTAGCGGAACTCACCGGGGAGCTGTTTTTT. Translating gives CASRGGKLAELTGELFF.

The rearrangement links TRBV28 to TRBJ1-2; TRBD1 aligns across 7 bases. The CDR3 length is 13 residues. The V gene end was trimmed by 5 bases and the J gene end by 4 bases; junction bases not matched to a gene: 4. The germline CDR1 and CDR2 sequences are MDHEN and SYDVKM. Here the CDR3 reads CASSDRAFYGYTF. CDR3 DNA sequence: TGTGCCAGCAGTGACAGGGCTTTCTATGGCTACACCTTC.

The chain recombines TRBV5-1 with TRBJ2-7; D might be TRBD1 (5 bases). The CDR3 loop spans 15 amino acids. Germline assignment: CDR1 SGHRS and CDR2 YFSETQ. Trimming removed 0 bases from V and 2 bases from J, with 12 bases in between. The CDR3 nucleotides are TGCGCCAGCAGCTTGGGACAGACACCTACCTACGAGCAGTACTTC. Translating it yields CASSLGQTPTYEQYF.

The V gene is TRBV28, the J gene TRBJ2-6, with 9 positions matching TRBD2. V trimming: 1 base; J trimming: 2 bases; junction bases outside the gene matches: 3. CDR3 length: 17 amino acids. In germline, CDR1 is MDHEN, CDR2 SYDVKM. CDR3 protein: CASSLYSGSTGANVLTF. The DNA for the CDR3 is TGTGCCAGCAGTTTATATAGCGGGAGCACTGGGGCCAACGTCCTGACTTTC.

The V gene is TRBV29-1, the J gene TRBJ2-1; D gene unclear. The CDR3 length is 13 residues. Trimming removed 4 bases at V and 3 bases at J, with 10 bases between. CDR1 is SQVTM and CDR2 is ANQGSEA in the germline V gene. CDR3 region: CSVAVPGYNEQFF. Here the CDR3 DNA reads TGCAGCGTTGCTGTTCCCGGCTACAATGAGCAGTTCTTC.

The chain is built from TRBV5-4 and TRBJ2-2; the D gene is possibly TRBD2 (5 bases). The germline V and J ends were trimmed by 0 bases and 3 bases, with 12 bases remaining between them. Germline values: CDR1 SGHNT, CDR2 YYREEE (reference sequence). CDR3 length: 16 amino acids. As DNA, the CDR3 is TGTGCCAGCAGCTTGGTCCCGGGGAGTTACACCGGGGAGCTGTTTTTT. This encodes CASSLVPGSYTGELFF.

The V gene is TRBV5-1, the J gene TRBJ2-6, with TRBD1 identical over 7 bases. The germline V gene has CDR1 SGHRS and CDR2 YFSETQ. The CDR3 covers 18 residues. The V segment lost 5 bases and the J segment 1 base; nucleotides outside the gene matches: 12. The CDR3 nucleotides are TGCGCCAGCAGTTACCTACAGGGGCGGCGGTCTGGGGCCAACGTCCTGACTTTC. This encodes CASSYLQGRRSGANVLTF.

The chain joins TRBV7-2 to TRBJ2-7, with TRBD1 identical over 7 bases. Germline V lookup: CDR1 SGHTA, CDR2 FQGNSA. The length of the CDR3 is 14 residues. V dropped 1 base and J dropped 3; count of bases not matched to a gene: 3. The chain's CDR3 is CASSLEGGFYEQYF. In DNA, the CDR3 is TGTGCCAGCAGCTTAGAAGGGGGCTTCTACGAGCAGTACTTC.

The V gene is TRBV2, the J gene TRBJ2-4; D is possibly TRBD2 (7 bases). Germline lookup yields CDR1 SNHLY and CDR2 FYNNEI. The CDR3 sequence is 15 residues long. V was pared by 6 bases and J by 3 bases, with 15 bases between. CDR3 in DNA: TGTGCCAGCAGGAAGGGGGGGGAGAGCAAAAACATTCAGTACTTC. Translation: CASRKGGESKNIQYF. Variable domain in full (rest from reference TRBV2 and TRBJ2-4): EPEVTQTPSHQVTQMGQEVILRCVPISNHLYFYWYRQILGQKVEFLVSFYNNEISEKSEIFDDQFSVERPDGSNFTLKIRSTKLEDSAMYFCASRKGGESKNIQYFGAGTRLSVL.

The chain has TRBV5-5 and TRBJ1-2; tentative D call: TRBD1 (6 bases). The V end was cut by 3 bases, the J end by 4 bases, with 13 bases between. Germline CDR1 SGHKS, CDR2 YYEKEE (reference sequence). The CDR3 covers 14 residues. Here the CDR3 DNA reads TGTGCCAGCAGCTCGGGTACAGGGTCCTATGGCTACACCTTC. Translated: CASSSGTGSYGYTF.

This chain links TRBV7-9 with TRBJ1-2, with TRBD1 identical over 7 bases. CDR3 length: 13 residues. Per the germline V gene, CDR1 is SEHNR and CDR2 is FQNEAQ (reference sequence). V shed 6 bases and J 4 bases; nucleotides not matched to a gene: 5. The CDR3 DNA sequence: TGTGCCAGCAGTTCGGACAGGTTCTATGGCTACACCTTC. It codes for CASSSDRFYGYTF.

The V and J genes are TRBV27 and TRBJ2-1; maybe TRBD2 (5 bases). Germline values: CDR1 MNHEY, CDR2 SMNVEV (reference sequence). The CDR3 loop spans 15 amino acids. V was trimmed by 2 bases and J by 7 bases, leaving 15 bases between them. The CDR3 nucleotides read TGTGCCAGCAGTTTAACGGGGATAGCGCGGAATGAGCAGTTCTTC. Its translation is CASSLTGIARNEQFF.

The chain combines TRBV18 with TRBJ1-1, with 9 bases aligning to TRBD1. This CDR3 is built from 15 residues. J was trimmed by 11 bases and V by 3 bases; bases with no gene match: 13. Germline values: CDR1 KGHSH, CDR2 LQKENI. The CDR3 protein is CASSPTGTGTIRAFF. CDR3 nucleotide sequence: TGTGCCAGCTCACCCACCGGGACAGGGACCATAAGGGCTTTCTTT.

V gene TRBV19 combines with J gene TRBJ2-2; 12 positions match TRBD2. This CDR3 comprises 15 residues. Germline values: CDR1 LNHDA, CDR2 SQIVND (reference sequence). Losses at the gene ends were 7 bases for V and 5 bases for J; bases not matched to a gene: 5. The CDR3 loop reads CASMRTSGKTGELFF. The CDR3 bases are TGTGCCAGTATGCGGACTAGCGGGAAGACCGGGGAGCTGTTTTTT.

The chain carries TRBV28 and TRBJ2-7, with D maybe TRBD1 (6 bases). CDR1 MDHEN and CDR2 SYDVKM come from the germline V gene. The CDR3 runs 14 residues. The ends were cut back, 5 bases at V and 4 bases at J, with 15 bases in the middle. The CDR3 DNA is TGTGCCAGCAGTCTTACGACAGGATTGTACGAGCAGTACTTC. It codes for CASSLTTGLYEQYF. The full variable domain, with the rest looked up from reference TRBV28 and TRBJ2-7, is DVKVTQSSRYLVKRTGEKVFLECVQDMDHENMFWYRQDPGLGLRLIYFSYDVKMKEKGDIPEGYSVSREKKERFSLILESASTNQTSMYLCASSLTTGLYEQYFGPGTRLTVT.

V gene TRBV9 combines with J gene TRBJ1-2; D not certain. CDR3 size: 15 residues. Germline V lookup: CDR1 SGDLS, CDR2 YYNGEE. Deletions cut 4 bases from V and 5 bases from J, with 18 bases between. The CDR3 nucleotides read TGTGCCAGCAGCCCAACCCTTGACACCGGATATGGCTACACCTTC. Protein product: CASSPTLDTGYGYTF.

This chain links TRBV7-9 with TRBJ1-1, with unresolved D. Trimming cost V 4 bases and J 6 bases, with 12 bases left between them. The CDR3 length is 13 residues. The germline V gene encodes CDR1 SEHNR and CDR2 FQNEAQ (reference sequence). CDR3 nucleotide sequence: TGTGCCAGCAGCTCCAGCGGGGAGTCTGAAGCTTTCTTT. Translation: CASSSSGESEAFF.

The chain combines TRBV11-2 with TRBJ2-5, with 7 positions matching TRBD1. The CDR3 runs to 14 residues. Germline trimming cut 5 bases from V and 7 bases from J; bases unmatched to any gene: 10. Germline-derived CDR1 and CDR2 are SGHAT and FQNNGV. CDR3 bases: TGTGCCAGCAGCATGACCACAGGGGATGGGACCCAGTACTTC. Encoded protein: CASSMTTGDGTQYF.

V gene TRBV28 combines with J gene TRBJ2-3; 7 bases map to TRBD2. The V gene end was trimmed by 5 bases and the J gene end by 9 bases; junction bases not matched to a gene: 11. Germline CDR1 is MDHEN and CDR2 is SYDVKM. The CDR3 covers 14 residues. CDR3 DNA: TGTGCCAGCAGTGGGGGGGACCACCGGGCCACGCAGTATTTT. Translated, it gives CASSGGDHRATQYF.

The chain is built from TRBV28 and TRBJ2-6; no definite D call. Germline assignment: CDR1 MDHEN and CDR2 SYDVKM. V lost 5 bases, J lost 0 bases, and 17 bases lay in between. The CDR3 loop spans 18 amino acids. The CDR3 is CASSPHLDSSSGANVLTF. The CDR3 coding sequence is TGTGCCAGCAGTCCGCACTTAGACTCGAGCTCTGGGGCCAACGTCCTGACTTTC.

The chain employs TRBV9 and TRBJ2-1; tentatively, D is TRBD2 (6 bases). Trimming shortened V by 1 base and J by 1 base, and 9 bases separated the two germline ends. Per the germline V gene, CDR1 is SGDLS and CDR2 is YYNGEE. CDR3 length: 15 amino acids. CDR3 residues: CASSVPGLSYNEQFF. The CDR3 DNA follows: TGTGCCAGCAGCGTACCGGGACTGTCCTACAATGAGCAGTTCTTC.

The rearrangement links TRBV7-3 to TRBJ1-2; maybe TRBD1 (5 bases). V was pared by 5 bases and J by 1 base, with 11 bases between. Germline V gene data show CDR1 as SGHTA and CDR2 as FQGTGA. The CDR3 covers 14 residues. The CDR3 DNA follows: TGTGCCAGCAGCCCAGGGAGGGGTAACTATGGCTACACCTTC. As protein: CASSPGRGNYGYTF.

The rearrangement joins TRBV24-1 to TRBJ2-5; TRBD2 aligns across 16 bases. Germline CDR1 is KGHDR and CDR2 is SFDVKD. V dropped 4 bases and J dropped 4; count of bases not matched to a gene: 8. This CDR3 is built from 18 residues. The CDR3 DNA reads TGTGCCACCAGTGAAAACCTGGGACTAGCGGGAGGGCGAGAGACCCAGTACTTC. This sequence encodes CATSENLGLAGGRETQYF.

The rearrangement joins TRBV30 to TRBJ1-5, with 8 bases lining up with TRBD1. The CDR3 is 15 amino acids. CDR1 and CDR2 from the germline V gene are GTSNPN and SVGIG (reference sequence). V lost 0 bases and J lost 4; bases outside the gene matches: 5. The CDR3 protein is CAWSVGRQGNQPQHF. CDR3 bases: TGTGCCTGGAGTGTAGGAAGACAGGGGAATCAGCCCCAGCATTTT.

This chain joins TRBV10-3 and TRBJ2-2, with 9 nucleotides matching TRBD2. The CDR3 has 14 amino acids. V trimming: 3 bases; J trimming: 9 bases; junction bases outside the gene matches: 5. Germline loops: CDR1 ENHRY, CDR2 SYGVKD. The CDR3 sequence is CAISDAGGPRELFF. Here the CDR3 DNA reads TGTGCCATCAGTGATGCGGGAGGGCCCCGGGAGCTGTTTTTT.